Shown below are 20 T cell receptor beta chains from a single sample sequenced in a study of early T cells in non-severe SARS-CoV-2 infection. Each CDR3 protein is one row after TCRdb ran MiXCR on the 5' RACE reads. The sample consists of about 46,000 distinct CDR3 sequences, roughly a tenth of them appearing once. Sequenced material: whole blood, taken at baseline. The receptors derive from an adult who was a healthcare worker with PCR-confirmed SARS-CoV-2 infection or an uninfected control (not recorded which).

Many counts were recorded for this clonotype. The chain uses TRBV29-1 and TRBJ2-7; TRBD1 matches 9 bases. V shed 5 bases and J 6 bases; nucleotides not matched to a gene: 8. Germline loops: CDR1 SQVTM, CDR2 ANQGSEA. CDR3 size: 13 residues. The CDR3 region is CSVWDRDAAEQYF. The CDR3 DNA follows: TGCAGCGTTTGGGACAGGGACGCTGCCGAGCAGTACTTC.

The chain employs TRBV11-2 and TRBJ2-7; 10 positions agree with TRBD1. This CDR3 spans 13 amino acids. Germline CDR1 SGHAT, CDR2 FQNNGV. Trimming cost V 5 bases and J 7 bases; bases outside gene matches: 5. The CDR3 region is CASSRDRGREQYF. The CDR3 DNA reads as TGTGCCAGCAGCCGCGACAGGGGGCGGGAGCAGTACTTC.

This clonotype was observed at least ten times. The chain recombines TRBV29-1 with TRBJ2-1; TRBD1 agrees at 7 bases. Germline V gene data show CDR1 as SQVTM and CDR2 as ANQGSEA. Losses at the gene ends were 3 bases for V and 7 bases for J; bases not matched to a gene: 3. The CDR3 totals 12 residues. The CDR3 protein is CSVETGMNEQFF. The CDR3 nucleotides read TGCAGCGTTGAGACAGGGATGAATGAGCAGTTCTTC.

Comments on this clonotype: A read error may produce the germline difference seen at one junction end. The genes are TRBV20-1 and TRBJ2-2, with a tentative D call TRBD1 (6 bases). This CDR3 contains 13 residues. Germline V gene lookup returns CDR1 DFQATT and CDR2 SNEGSKA (reference sequence). CDR3 DNA: TGCAGTGCTTTGGGGGCGAACACCGGGGAGCTGGTTTTT. Translated, it gives CSALGANTGELVF.

This clonotype was detected many times. This chain joins TRBV19 and TRBJ2-1; TRBD2 matches at 7 bases. The J segment lost 4 bases and the V segment lost 3 bases, leaving 6 bases of the junction unmatched. This CDR3 comprises 15 residues. From germline, CDR1 is LNHDA and CDR2 SQIVND (reference sequence). CDR3 sequence reads: CASSIGWGGYNEQFF. In DNA, the CDR3 is TGTGCCAGTAGTATCGGCTGGGGGGGGTACAATGAGCAGTTCTTC.

The V call is TRBV20-1, the J call TRBJ2-3; possible D gene TRBD1, 6 bases. With 3 bases removed from V and 5 bases from J, the gap between germline ends came to 9 bases. There are 12 residues in the CDR3. Germline CDR1 DFQATT, CDR2 SNEGSKA (reference sequence). DNA for the CDR3: TGCAGTGCTAGGCCAGGGGAAGATACGCAGTATTTT. Protein product: CSARPGEDTQYF.

The chain has TRBV11-2 and TRBJ2-3; 7 bases line up with TRBD1. Germline V CDR1 and CDR2: SGHAT, FQNNGV. J lost 2 bases, V lost 2 bases, and 4 bases had no gene match. The CDR3 contains 15 residues. This chain's CDR3 is CASSLTGDTTDTQYF. As DNA, the CDR3 is TGTGCCAGCAGCTTAACAGGGGACACCACAGATACGCAGTATTTT.

This clonotype was seen a few times. The chain links TRBV14 to TRBJ1-2; possible D gene TRBD1, 5 bases. The CDR3 contains 15 residues. Germline V gives CDR1 SGHDN, CDR2 FVKESK. V lost 4 bases, J lost 4 bases, and 16 bases lay in between. CDR3 sequence (DNA): TGTGCCAGCAGCCGGACAACCGGGACCCTCTATGGCTACACCTTC. Its protein product is CASSRTTGTLYGYTF.

This clonotype has more than one count but fewer than ten. V is TRBV25-1 and J is TRBJ2-7; 7 bases are a match to TRBD2. Germline-derived CDR1 and CDR2 are MGHDK and SYGVNS. Trimming at V came to 8 bases and at J to 7 bases, leaving 11 bases not matched to a gene. The CDR3 contains 13 residues. Written as DNA, the CDR3 is TGTGCCAGCTCACTCAGTCGGCGGGGGGAGCAGTACTTC. It encodes CASSLSRRGEQYF.

V gene TRBV5-8 combines with J gene TRBJ2-7; D call uncertain. V was shortened by 4 bases and J by 0 bases, with 14 bases between the two germline ends. The CDR3 is 15 residues long. Germline V gene lookup returns CDR1 SGHTS and CDR2 YDEGEE. The CDR3 sequence is CASSPWVPRSYEQYF. In nucleotides, the CDR3 is TGTGCCAGCAGCCCTTGGGTGCCACGCTCCTACGAGCAGTACTTC.

This clonotype was seen at least ten times. The chain combines TRBV6-1 with TRBJ1-2, with TRBD1 identical over 7 bases. CDR1 and CDR2 from the germline V gene are MNHNS and SASEGT. V trimming: 8 bases; J trimming: 2 bases; junction bases outside the gene matches: 8. The CDR3 is made up of 14 amino acids. CDR3 residues: CASEFRGKNYGYTF. DNA for the CDR3: TGTGCCAGCGAGTTCAGGGGGAAGAACTATGGCTACACCTTC.

This clonotype was picked up a small number of times. An end of the junction does not agree with germline; a read error may underlie this. The V and J genes are TRBV7-7 and TRBJ2-3, with D unresolved. The CDR3 contains 15 residues. CDR1 SSHAT and CDR2 FNYEAQ come from the germline V gene (reference sequence). The CDR3 bases are TGTGCTAGCAGCCTTCAACCCGGCCAGGCAGATACGCAGTATTTT. Translating gives CASSLQPGQADTQYF.

This clonotype has just a few counts. It is unclear where the CDR3 begins or ends on the DNA, so no DNA is shown, and the CDR3 is as TCRdb lists it. This chain uses TRBV29-1 with TRBJ2-1; TRBD1 is taken as the D call from the table, unchecked against the DNA. CDR1 and CDR2 from the germline V gene are SQVTM and ANQGSEA. The CDR3 has 13 residues if both end residues are counted. CDR3 protein: CSVAIGTGPRKFF.

The chain has TRBV6-6 and TRBJ2-1, with 9 bases fitting TRBD2. V was pared by 4 bases and J by 4 bases, with 5 bases of the junction left unmatched. This CDR3 comprises 15 residues. From germline, CDR1 is MNHNY and CDR2 SVGAGI (reference sequence). The CDR3 DNA is TGTGCCAGCAGTTTAGCGGGGGCGTCGTACAATGAGCAGTTCTTC. Translation gives CASSLAGASYNEQFF.

This clonotype was seen a handful of times. The rearrangement joins TRBV5-1 to TRBJ2-3, with 8 bases lining up with TRBD1. The CDR3 consists of 16 residues. The V and J ends lost 3 bases and 2 bases, in that order; junction bases with no gene match: 8. The germline V gene encodes CDR1 SGHRS and CDR2 YFSETQ. CDR3 DNA sequence: TGCGCCAGCAGCTCCCCGGGACAGGCCTTCACAGATACGCAGTATTTT. Translated: CASSSPGQAFTDTQYF.

The chain has TRBV5-4 and TRBJ2-7; D is possibly TRBD1 (6 bases). Germline CDR1 SGHNT, CDR2 YYREEE (reference sequence). V was cut by 2 bases and J by 3 bases, with 12 bases left in between. This CDR3 is built from 14 residues. In DNA, the CDR3 is TGTGCCAGCAGCTTACAGGGAGACTACTACGAGCAGTACTTC. Protein: CASSLQGDYYEQYF.

The rearrangement joins TRBV12-3 or TRBV12-4 to TRBJ2-1, with TRBD1 matching 7 bases. V trimming: 6 bases; J trimming: 6 bases; junction bases outside the gene matches: 5. The CDR3 has 13 residues. The CDR3, as DNA: TGTGCCAGCAGACGACAGGGTACCAATGAGCAGTTCTTC. It encodes CASRRQGTNEQFF.

This clonotype appeared a few times. The chain is built from TRBV11-2 and TRBJ2-3; 7 positions match TRBD1. Germline V CDR1 and CDR2: SGHAT, FQNNGV. V was clipped by 6 bases and J by 2 bases; unmatched bases: 8. The CDR3 length is 15 residues. The CDR3: CASRAPGTVTDTQYF. The CDR3 nucleotides read TGTGCCAGCAGGGCACCCGGGACAGTCACAGATACGCAGTATTTT.

This clonotype was observed at least ten times. The gene calls are TRBV20-1 and TRBJ2-1; weak D call: TRBD2 (6 bases). Germline V gene sequence: CDR1 DFQATT, CDR2 SNEGSKA (reference sequence). This CDR3 comprises 15 residues. V was trimmed by 3 bases and J by 1 base, leaving 13 bases between them. CDR3 in DNA: TGCAGTGCTAGCCCCAGGGCGGGGTCCTACAATGAGCAGTTCTTC. It translates to CSASPRAGSYNEQFF.

This clonotype was observed many times. V and J are TRBV12-3 or TRBV12-4 and TRBJ2-1, with 12 bases that match TRBD2. The CDR3 contains 15 residues. J gave up 8 bases and V 6 bases, and 8 bases lay outside the gene matches. As DNA, the CDR3 is TGTGCCAGCAGCTCGACTAGCGGGGGAGGGGATGAGCAGTTCTTC. Translated, it gives CASSSTSGGGDEQFF.